Listed below are T cell receptor beta chains from one sample, sequenced in a study of CD4 T cells in relation to SARS-CoV-2 and coronaviruses. The antigens of these receptors remain unknown. Profiled with immunoSEQ multiplex PCR; TCRdb holds only in-frame clones, not every one. This sample yields 15,000 to 18,000 clones, of which roughly 72% are seen a single time; about 25% belongs to the top ten. The sequenced material came from CD4+ T cells from PBMCs, cultured in vitro. The origin of the receptors is a human donor in good health. Both conserved end residues are part of each CDR3. The order of the fields is V gene, clone size, D gene, J gene, CDR3 protein, CDR3 DNA. D genes are given only for firm matches. Clone size, where shown, is once, few, many, or a class for clones that have expanded.

V: TRBV29-1
size: .
D: .
J: TRBJ2-3
CDR3: CSVAKSVTGWPDTQYF
DNA: TGCAGCGTCGCCAAAAGCGTCACAGGGTGGCCAGATACGCAGTATTTT

V: TRBV27
size: few
D: TRBD1
J: TRBJ2-1
CDR3: CASSFLIRGQAFHNEQFF
DNA: TGTGCCAGCAGTTTTCTTATCCGGGGACAGGCGTTTCATAATGAGCAGTTCTTC

V: TRBV6-6
size: once
D: TRBD2
J: TRBJ2-1
CDR3: CASNLPRSSGEQFF
DNA: TGTGCCAGCAACCTCCCCCGATCTAGCGGAGAGCAGTTCTTC

V: TRBV7-9
size: once
D: .
J: TRBJ2-7
CDR3: CASSLQGWQYF
DNA: TGTGCCAGCAGCTTACAGGGCTGGCAGTACTTC

V: TRBV7-8
size: .
D: TRBD2
J: TRBJ2-1
CDR3: CASSYPGLAGESRNEQFF
DNA: TGTGCCAGCAGCTACCCGGGACTAGCGGGAGAGAGCCGGAATGAGCAGTTCTTC

V: TRBV5-4
size: .
D: TRBD1
J: TRBJ1-2
CDR3: CASSRIGQGWGGYTF
DNA: TGTGCCAGCAGCCGGATCGGACAGGGTTGGGGTGGCTACACCTTC

V: TRBV5-1
size: .
D: .
J: TRBJ2-5
CDR3: CASSPPFRDSETQYF
DNA: TGCGCCAGCAGCCCCCCGTTTAGGGACTCAGAGACCCAGTACTTC

V: TRBV18
size: few
D: .
J: TRBJ1-1
CDR3: CASSEQGKVTEAFF
DNA: TGTGCCAGCTCGGAGCAGGGGAAGGTCACTGAAGCTTTCTTT

V: TRBV5-1
size: .
D: .
J: TRBJ2-7
CDR3: CASSPLTGPSYEQYF
DNA: TGCGCCAGCAGCCCCCTGACAGGACCCTCCTACGAGCAGTACTTC

V: TRBV27
size: few
D: .
J: TRBJ2-7
CDR3: CASSFSQLGPRQQYF
DNA: TGTGCCAGCAGCTTCTCACAACTAGGACCCCGCCAGCAGTACTTC

V: TRBV27
size: few
D: TRBD1
J: TRBJ1-6
CDR3: CARISGTGGARCSPLHF
DNA: TGTGCCAGGATTTCCGGGACAGGGGGCGCGAGGTGCTCACCCCTCCACTTT

V: TRBV5-1
size: once
D: TRBD2
J: TRBJ2-1
CDR3: CASSLGPGTSRSYNEQFF
DNA: TGCGCCAGCAGCTTGGGCCCCGGGACTAGTAGGTCCTACAATGAGCAGTTCTTC

V: TRBV14
size: .
D: .
J: TRBJ1-2
CDR3: CASSQGGAYGYTF
DNA: TGTGCCAGCAGCCAAGGGGGGGCATATGGCTACACCTTC

V: TRBV29-1
size: .
D: .
J: TRBJ2-7
CDR3: CSVGPQGTGYEQYF
DNA: TGCAGCGTTGGTCCTCAGGGAACTGGATACGAGCAGTACTTC

V: TRBV28
size: .
D: TRBD1
J: TRBJ1-6
CDR3: CASSKIQGLSPLHF
DNA: TGTGCCAGCAGTAAAATACAGGGGCTCTCACCCCTCCACTTT

V: TRBV7-9
size: few
D: .
J: TRBJ2-1
CDR3: CASSLGSGGLTGEQFF
DNA: TGTGCCAGCAGCTTAGGTTCTGGCGGGTTAACGGGTGAGCAGTTCTTC

V: TRBV9
size: .
D: TRBD2
J: TRBJ2-2
CDR3: CASSGGGRVNTGELFF
DNA: TGTGCCAGCAGCGGGGGGGGACGGGTGAACACCGGGGAGCTGTTTTTT

V: TRBV5-1
size: .
D: TRBD2
J: TRBJ2-7
CDR3: CASSLREGGRAQAYEQYF
DNA: TGCGCCAGCAGCCTGAGGGAGGGCGGGAGGGCCCAAGCCTACGAGCAGTACTTC

V: TRBV18
size: .
D: .
J: TRBJ1-2
CDR3: CASSPFMRTDYGYTF
DNA: TGTGCCAGCTCACCTTTTATGAGGACAGACTATGGCTACACCTTC

V: TRBV2
size: .
D: .
J: TRBJ2-7
CDR3: CASSVGGTAYEQYF
DNA: TGTGCCAGCAGTGTTGGGGGAACTGCCTACGAGCAGTACTTC

V: TRBV18
size: .
D: .
J: TRBJ2-1
CDR3: CASSPSSMDSYNEQFF
DNA: TGTGCCAGCTCACCTTCGAGTATGGACTCCTACAATGAGCAGTTCTTC

V: TRBV6-5
size: once
D: .
J: TRBJ1-1
CDR3: CAIGPGLWTEAFF
DNA: TGTGCCATCGGACCGGGTCTTTGGACTGAAGCTTTCTTT

V: TRBV7-9
size: large
D: .
J: TRBJ2-1
CDR3: CASRPGSDGSWEQFF
DNA: TGTGCCAGCCGCCCTGGGTCGGACGGATCCTGGGAGCAGTTCTTC

V: TRBV7-2
size: .
D: TRBD1
J: TRBJ1-1
CDR3: CASRPGRGRSEAFF
DNA: TGTGCCAGCAGACCAGGAAGGGGGCGATCTGAAGCTTTCTTT

V: TRBV28
size: .
D: TRBD2
J: TRBJ2-7
CDR3: CASSFTLAGDSGEQYF
DNA: TGTGCCAGCAGTTTCACACTAGCGGGAGACTCAGGCGAGCAGTACTTC

V: TRBV19
size: .
D: .
J: TRBJ2-1
CDR3: CASSIQQDSIGSYNEQFF
DNA: TGTGCCAGTAGTATTCAGCAGGACTCAATCGGGTCCTACAATGAGCAGTTCTTC

V: TRBV3-1/TRBV3-2
size: .
D: .
J: TRBJ2-2
CDR3: CASSQEGSGPVAGELFF
DNA: TGTGCCAGCAGCCAAGAAGGAAGTGGGCCCGTAGCCGGGGAGCTGTTTTTT

V: TRBV5-1
size: .
D: .
J: TRBJ2-1
CDR3: CASNEVRGNEQFF
DNA: TGCGCCAGCAACGAGGTGAGGGGCAATGAGCAGTTCTTC

V: TRBV12-5
size: .
D: TRBD1
J: TRBJ1-5
CDR3: CASGTGEGNQPQHF
DNA: TGTGCTAGTGGGACAGGGGAGGGCAATCAGCCCCAGCATTTT

V: TRBV7-9
size: .
D: .
J: TRBJ1-2
CDR3: CASGPGANYGYTF
DNA: TGTGCCAGCGGACCGGGGGCTAACTATGGCTACACCTTC

V: TRBV7-2
size: .
D: .
J: TRBJ2-3
CDR3: CASGLAGGDTQYF
DNA: TGTGCCAGCGGTTTGGCTGGGGGGGATACGCAGTATTTT

V: TRBV30
size: .
D: .
J: TRBJ1-1
CDR3: CAWGQAEAFF
DNA: TGTGCCTGGGGCCAGGCTGAAGCTTTCTTT

V: TRBV5-6
size: .
D: .
J: TRBJ2-7
CDR3: CASSFTGIAYEQYF
DNA: TGTGCCAGCAGCTTCACGGGGATCGCCTACGAGCAGTACTTC

V: TRBV10-1
size: .
D: .
J: TRBJ1-3
CDR3: CASRTDSGNTIYF
DNA: TGCGCCAGTAGGACGGATTCTGGAAACACCATATATTTT

V: TRBV6-7
size: few
D: .
J: TRBJ2-7
CDR3: CASSEVQGAYEQYF
DNA: TGTGCCAGCAGTGAAGTACAGGGTGCCTACGAGCAGTACTTC

V: TRBV11-2
size: .
D: .
J: TRBJ1-5
CDR3: CASRGSGGEHEPQHF
DNA: TGTGCCAGCAGGGGATCGGGGGGAGAGCATGAACCCCAGCATTTT

V: TRBV18
size: once
D: .
J: TRBJ2-3
CDR3: CASSPGDRSTDTQYF
DNA: TGTGCCAGCTCACCAGGAGACCGTAGCACAGATACGCAGTATTTT

V: TRBV5-1
size: once
D: .
J: TRBJ2-2
CDR3: CASSWVPGELFF
DNA: TGCGCCAGCAGCTGGGTCCCCGGGGAGCTGTTTTTT

V: TRBV7-8
size: .
D: .
J: TRBJ1-1
CDR3: CASSQIMNTEAFF
DNA: TGTGCCAGCAGCCAGATAATGAACACTGAAGCTTTCTTT

V: TRBV7-9
size: .
D: .
J: TRBJ2-5
CDR3: CASSLALAGQETQYF
DNA: TGTGCCAGCAGCTTAGCCCTGGCGGGGCAAGAGACCCAGTACTTC

V: TRBV27
size: few
D: .
J: TRBJ1-5
CDR3: CASSLGKGSNQPQHF
DNA: TGTGCCAGCAGTTTAGGAAAGGGTTCGAATCAGCCCCAGCATTTT

V: TRBV28
size: .
D: .
J: TRBJ1-1
CDR3: CASSGSMNTEAFF
DNA: TGTGCCAGCAGTGGGAGCATGAACACTGAAGCTTTCTTT

V: TRBV7-3
size: few
D: TRBD1
J: TRBJ2-7
CDR3: CASSLRGGQPYEQYF
DNA: TGTGCCAGCAGCTTAAGAGGGGGCCAGCCCTACGAGCAGTACTTC

V: TRBV12-5
size: .
D: TRBD1
J: TRBJ2-1
CDR3: CASGLVQGVGFNEQFF
DNA: TGTGCTAGTGGTTTGGTACAGGGGGTAGGATTCAATGAGCAGTTCTTC

V: TRBV12-3/TRBV12-4
size: few
D: .
J: TRBJ1-5
CDR3: CASSLVSFGPQHF
DNA: TGTGCCAGCAGTTTGGTGAGTTTTGGGCCCCAGCATTTT

V: TRBV7-9
size: .
D: .
J: TRBJ2-5
CDR3: CASSLEAGTQETQYF
DNA: TGTGCCAGCAGCTTAGAGGCCGGGACCCAAGAGACCCAGTACTTC

V: TRBV30
size: .
D: .
J: TRBJ2-1
CDR3: CAWSVRTSQVDNEQFF
DNA: TGTGCCTGGAGTGTACGTACTAGTCAAGTGGACAATGAGCAGTTCTTC

V: TRBV11-3
size: .
D: TRBD1
J: TRBJ2-1
CDR3: CASSLRGTVHYNEQFF
DNA: TGTGCCAGCAGCTTGAGAGGGACAGTTCACTACAATGAGCAGTTCTTC

V: TRBV24-1
size: .
D: TRBD1
J: TRBJ2-1
CDR3: CATSEFTGGTNNEQFF
DNA: TGTGCCACCAGTGAATTCACAGGGGGCACTAACAATGAGCAGTTCTTC

V: TRBV30
size: .
D: .
J: TRBJ1-2
CDR3: CAWTSYREWNYGYTF
DNA: TGTGCCTGGACCTCGTACAGGGAATGGAACTATGGCTACACCTTC

V: TRBV9
size: .
D: TRBD1
J: TRBJ2-2
CDR3: CASSVSDRRNTGELFF
DNA: TGTGCCAGCAGCGTATCGGACAGGCGGAACACCGGGGAGCTGTTTTTT

V: TRBV28
size: .
D: TRBD1
J: TRBJ1-2
CDR3: CASSLFGGVGDSRRYGYTF
DNA: TGTGCCAGCAGTTTGTTCGGTGGCGTGGGGGACAGTCGAAGGTATGGCTACACCTTC